What follows are 23 T cell receptor beta chains derived from one specimen sequenced in a study of T cell responses to AZD1222 COVID-19 vaccine. Assay used: immunoSEQ multiplex PCR; TCRdb lists only in-frame clones, some missing. The sample contains 100,000 to 150,000 clones, around 90% of which appear only once. The source material was peripheral blood, sampled on day 0 of AZD1222 vaccination. The receptors come from an adult in good health.

The rearrangement links TRBV9 to TRBJ1-5, with 8 bases matching TRBD1. The V and J ends lost 4 bases and 4 bases, in that order; junction bases with no gene match: 7. CDR1 is SGDLS, CDR2 YYNGEE, per germline. The CDR3 spans 15 residues. As DNA, the CDR3 is TGTGCCAGCAGCAACGGACAGGGAGGAAATCAGCCCCAGCATTTT. Encoded protein: CASSNGQGGNQPQHF.

This clone showed up just once. V usage is TRBV7-8 and J usage is TRBJ1-1, with D hard to call. The CDR3 consists of 13 residues. Germline V gene data show CDR1 as SGHVS and CDR2 as FQNEAQ. V was shortened by 6 bases and J by 2 bases, with 10 bases between the two germline ends. CDR3 sequence reads: CASRLGSNTEAFF. CDR3 DNA: TGTGCCAGCAGGCTTGGCTCTAACACTGAAGCTTTCTTT.

The chain has TRBV2 and TRBJ2-2; D remains unclear. V lost 4 bases to trimming and J lost 1 base, with 7 bases between them. The V gene's germline CDR1 is SNHLY and CDR2 FYNNEI. The CDR3 is made up of 14 amino acids. The DNA of the CDR3 is TGTGCCAGCAGTGCAGGCCAGAACACCGGGGAGCTGTTTTTT. This encodes CASSAGQNTGELFF.

The chain couples TRBV5-6 to TRBJ1-6, with D unresolved. V gave up 3 bases and J gave up 9 bases, with 19 bases separating them. The CDR3 is made up of 16 amino acids. Germline V gene lookup returns CDR1 SGHDT and CDR2 YYEEEE. The CDR3 reads CASSSGPGVLSSPLHF. DNA for the CDR3: TGTGCCAGCAGCTCCGGACCGGGAGTTTTGAGTTCACCCCTCCACTTT.

V gene TRBV3-1 (or the pseudogene TRBV3-2) combines with J gene TRBJ1-4; TRBD1 matches at 8 bases. V dropped 4 bases and J dropped 7; count of bases not matched to a gene: 8. The CDR3 length is 15 residues. The germline V gene encodes CDR1 LGHDT and CDR2 YNNKEL (reference sequence). The CDR3 DNA is TGTGCCAGCAGCCCTCGAGCGGACAGGGTTGAAAAACTGTTTTTT. It codes for CASSPRADRVEKLFF.

V is TRBV10-2 and J is TRBJ2-5; D unclear. Germline CDR1 reads WSHSY; CDR2 reads SAAADI. The CDR3 has 12 amino acids. Trimming took 3 bases from V and 5 from J, leaving 7 bases between them. CDR3 loop: CASSDNRETQYF. The CDR3 DNA reads as TGCGCCAGCAGTGACAATAGGGAGACCCAGTACTTC.

The J gene is TRBJ2-7, the V gene TRBV2; 9 nucleotides align to TRBD1. CDR3 length: 15 amino acids. V gave up 6 bases and J gave up 5 bases; unmatched junction bases: 11. Germline assignment: CDR1 SNHLY and CDR2 FYNNEI. The CDR3 sequence: CASSDRDRVRNEQYF. CDR3 nucleotide sequence: TGTGCCAGCAGCGACCGGGACAGGGTAAGGAACGAGCAGTACTTC.

The chain combines TRBV5-1 with TRBJ2-7; tentatively, D is TRBD1 or TRBD2 (5 bases each). Looked up from germline, CDR1 is SGHRS and CDR2 is YFSETQ. The CDR3 is 16 residues long. The V and J ends lost 1 base and 0 bases respectively, with 14 bases between them. For the CDR3, the DNA is TGCGCCAGCAGCTTGACGGGACGCAGTAGCTCCTACGAGCAGTACTTC. It encodes CASSLTGRSSSYEQYF.

V usage is TRBV19 and J usage is TRBJ1-2, with 9 bases fitting TRBD1. Trimming cost V 7 bases and J 0 bases; bases outside gene matches: 3. CDR1 is LNHDA and CDR2 is SQIVND in the germline V gene (reference sequence). This CDR3 is 14 amino acids long. The CDR3 is CASTRTGANYGYTF. CDR3 sequence (DNA): TGTGCCAGTACGAGGACAGGGGCTAACTATGGCTACACCTTC.

This clone was recorded a few times. The CDR3 DNA follows: TGCGCCAGCAGCCGCGCCTTAATGGCAGGACTAGCGGGGGGGCGGGCCTACGAGCAGTACTTC. Translation gives CASSRALMAGLAGGRAYEQYF. The chain is built from TRBV4-1 and TRBJ2-7; 15 nucleotides agree with TRBD2. Germline CDR1 is MGHRA and CDR2 is YSYEKL. The CDR3 runs 21 residues. Trimming cost V 4 bases and J 2 bases; bases outside gene matches: 18.

The V call is TRBV2, the J call TRBJ1-2; D is uncertain. Germline lookup yields CDR1 SNHLY and CDR2 FYNNEI. The CDR3 runs to 12 residues. V shed 4 bases and J shed 2 bases, with 5 bases lying between them. The CDR3 nucleotides are TGTGCCAGCAGTGGCCAAAACTATGGCTACACCTTC. This gives the protein CASSGQNYGYTF.

The rearrangement uses TRBV11-1 and TRBJ2-2, with unresolved D. This CDR3 region has 13 residues. Trimming removed 3 bases at V and 4 bases at J, with 6 bases between. Germline assignment: CDR1 SGHAT and CDR2 FQDESV (reference sequence). CDR3 sequence: CASSLRRTGELFF. The CDR3 coding sequence is TGTGCCAGCAGCTTGAGGCGCACCGGGGAGCTGTTTTTT.

The chain joins TRBV7-3 to TRBJ1-1; tentatively, D is TRBD1 (6 bases). The CDR3 contains 14 residues. Trimming cost V 5 bases and J 1 base, with 11 bases left between them. Germline assignment: CDR1 SGHTA and CDR2 FQGTGA. The CDR3 nucleotides read TGTGCCAGCAGCGCAGGGGCATCGAACACTGAAGCTTTCTTT. As protein: CASSAGASNTEAFF.

CDR3 region: CARNFGTGYEQYF. Written as DNA, the CDR3 is TGTGCCCGCAATTTCGGGACAGGCTACGAGCAGTACTTC. The chain carries TRBV12-1 and TRBJ2-7; TRBD1, as called in the table, went unchecked against the DNA. TRBV12-1 is a pseudogene. The CDR3 contains 13 residues.

The rearrangement joins TRBV24-1 to TRBJ2-1; weak D call: TRBD2 (7 bases). Germline CDR1 and CDR2: KGHDR and SFDVKD. The CDR3 loop spans 14 amino acids. V dropped 5 bases and J dropped 5 bases, with 12 bases sitting between them. The CDR3 DNA sequence: TGTGCCACCAGTGTTGCGGGGGCCAACAATGAGCAGTTCTTC. As protein: CATSVAGANNEQFF.

The gene calls are TRBV5-4 and TRBJ1-4, with 12 bases aligning to TRBD1. CDR3 size: 13 residues. J lost 14 bases, V lost 3 bases, and 5 bases had no gene match. In germline, CDR1 is SGHNT, CDR2 YYREEE (reference sequence). The CDR3, as DNA: TGTGCCAGCAGCTCGGGACAGGGGGCATATCTGTTTTTT. It translates to CASSSGQGAYLFF.

The rearrangement uses TRBV30 and TRBJ1-6; D is perhaps TRBD1 (6 bases). The CDR3 loop spans 17 amino acids. Germline loops: CDR1 GTSNPN, CDR2 SVGIG (reference sequence). The V gene lost 1 base and the J gene lost 0 bases, with 13 bases spanning the gap. CDR3 in DNA: TGTGCCTGGAGTGATAGGGGGGGAAGCTCCTATAATTCACCCCTCCACTTT. This gives the protein CAWSDRGGSSYNSPLHF. The variable domain in full, completed from reference TRBV30 and TRBJ1-6, reads SQTIHQWPATLVQPVGSPLSLECTVEGTSNPNLYWYRQAAGRGLQLLFYSVGIGQISSEVPQNLSASRPQDRQFILSSKKLLLSDSGFYLCAWSDRGGSSYNSPLHFGNGTRLTVT.

The sample holds one count of this clone. The chain couples TRBV4-1 to TRBJ1-2, with no clear D. CDR1 is MGHRA, CDR2 YSYEKL, per germline. V shed 4 bases and J shed 4 bases, with 10 bases lying between them. This CDR3 comprises 13 residues. Written as DNA, the CDR3 is TGCGCCAGCAGCCCCAGCTTCGGCTATGGCTACACCTTC. It specifies CASSPSFGYGYTF.

The chain couples TRBV10-3 to TRBJ2-3; TRBD2 aligns across 7 bases. The CDR3 runs to 13 residues. V trimming: 5 bases; J trimming: 4 bases; junction bases outside the gene matches: 3. Germline assignment: CDR1 ENHRY and CDR2 SYGVKD. CDR3 bases: TGTGCCATCAGTACAGCGGGACCAGATACGCAGTATTTT. Residues: CAISTAGPDTQYF.

This clone was detected only a few times. The CDR3 loop reads CASSKQRDQPQHF. The CDR3 DNA reads TGTGCCAGCAGCAAACAGCGGGATCAGCCCCAGCATTTT. This chain connects TRBV7-2 to TRBJ1-5; D unclear. Trimming cost V 5 bases and J 5 bases, with 10 bases left between them. The CDR3 has 13 residues. CDR1 is SGHTA, CDR2 FQGNSA, per germline.

Written as DNA, the CDR3 is TGTGCCAGCAGTCCCCCCGGAGCGGGAGGATACGAGCAGTACTTC. Protein: CASSPPGAGGYEQYF. The V and J genes are TRBV11-3 and TRBJ2-7, with 9 bases identical to TRBD2. Germline assignment: CDR1 SGHNT and CDR2 YENEEA. V lost 6 bases and J lost 4; bases outside the gene matches: 10. This CDR3 contains 15 residues.

The count of this clone is one. As DNA, the CDR3 is TGTGCCAGCAGCTTAGTTTCTTTCCCATCGGAGCTGTTTTTT. Its translation is CASSLVSFPSELFF. The V call is TRBV11-2, the J call TRBJ2-2; no firm D call. This CDR3 is 14 amino acids long. CDR1 is SGHAT and CDR2 is FQNNGV in the germline V gene. Trimming pared 1 base from V and 10 bases from J, leaving 13 bases between.

The J gene is TRBJ2-7, the V gene TRBV11-2; D possibly matches TRBD1 or TRBD2 (6 bases each). CDR1 is SGHAT, CDR2 FQNNGV, per germline. V gave up 0 bases and J gave up 7 bases, with 16 bases separating them. The CDR3 totals 15 residues. CDR3 protein: CASSLDGTRGDEQYF. CDR3 in DNA: TGTGCCAGCAGCTTAGACGGGACAAGGGGGGATGAGCAGTACTTC.